Below are 28 T cell receptor beta chains sequenced from a single sample in a study of OX40 agonist ivuxolimab in advanced cancers. Assay used: immunoSEQ multiplex PCR; TCRdb lists only in-frame clones, some missing. The data contain 60,000 to 85,000 clones, around 92% of them seen just once; the ten biggest clones take up about 8.6%. This specimen consisted of CD4+ or CD8+ T cells sorted from blood, obtained in a trial of the OX40 agonist ivuxolimab. These receptors originate from an adult with an advanced solid tumor such as melanoma, head and neck, liver or kidney cancer.

V is TRBV4-3 and J is TRBJ1-6; D is unclear. The CDR3 totals 18 residues. Trimming stripped 1 base from V and 0 bases from J, with 13 bases between. Germline V gene lookup returns CDR1 LGHNA and CDR2 YSLEER. The CDR3 reads CASSQGEGGVSYNSPLHF. The CDR3 DNA reads TGCGCCAGCAGCCAAGGAGAGGGTGGGGTCTCCTATAATTCACCCCTCCACTTT.

V is TRBV7-9 and J is TRBJ1-6, with 7 bases that match TRBD1. With 3 bases clipped from V and 6 bases from J, the junction kept 8 bases outside the gene matches. The germline gives CDR1 SEHNR, CDR2 FQNEAQ (reference sequence). This CDR3 has 16 residues. CDR3 loop: CASSFTETGRNSPLHF. In DNA form, the CDR3 reads TGTGCCAGCAGCTTCACGGAGACAGGGCGTAATTCACCCCTCCACTTT.

The chain joins TRBV7-2 to TRBJ2-2; D remains unclear. The germline V gene encodes CDR1 SGHTA and CDR2 FQGNSA. The ends were cut back, 0 bases at V and 8 bases at J, with 10 bases in the middle. The CDR3 is 14 amino acids. The CDR3 is CASSLARGEGELFF. CDR3 sequence (DNA): TGTGCCAGCAGCTTAGCGCGAGGCGAGGGGGAGCTGTTTTTT.

This sequence joins TRBV7-9 and TRBJ2-2; D possibly corresponds to TRBD1 (5 bases). Trimming took off 6 bases at V and 5 bases at J, with 16 bases between the two ends. The CDR3 length is 15 residues. Germline V gene sequence: CDR1 SEHNR, CDR2 FQNEAQ (reference sequence). This CDR3 reads CASRSAQVDTGELFF. The CDR3 bases are TGTGCCAGCAGAAGTGCACAGGTGGATACCGGGGAGCTGTTTTTT.

The chain is built from TRBV2 and TRBJ1-1, with 10 nucleotides matching TRBD1. The CDR3 has 16 amino acids. Germline V CDR1 and CDR2: SNHLY, FYNNEI. The V segment lost 6 bases and the J segment 0 bases; nucleotides outside the gene matches: 7. Here the CDR3 DNA reads TGTGCCAGCAGAGATGACAGGGGGCCGTTGAACACTGAAGCTTTCTTT. Residues: CASRDDRGPLNTEAFF.

The chain recombines TRBV9 with TRBJ2-3; 9 bases fit TRBD2. Germline loops: CDR1 SGDLS, CDR2 YYNGEE. J was trimmed by 1 base and V by 4 bases; bases with no gene match: 10. The length of the CDR3 is 17 residues. CDR3 in amino acids: CASSPHSASGGTDTQYF. DNA for the CDR3: TGTGCCAGCAGCCCACATTCGGCTAGCGGGGGCACAGATACGCAGTATTTT. Full variable domain (outside the CDR3, taken from reference TRBV9 and TRBJ2-3): DSGVTQTPKHLITATGQRVTLRCSPRSGDLSVYWYQQSLDQGLQFLIQYYNGEERAKGNILERFSAQQFPDLHSELNLSSLELGDSALYFCASSPHSASGGTDTQYFGPGTRLTVL.

This clone was seen once. V gene TRBV19 combines with J gene TRBJ2-1; D perhaps matches TRBD2 (6 bases). The germline gives CDR1 LNHDA, CDR2 SQIVND (reference sequence). The CDR3 is 13 residues long. Deletions cut 5 bases from V and 6 bases from J, with 11 bases between. In nucleotides, the CDR3 is TGTGCCAGTAGTGCGGGACTTATCAATGAGCAGTTCTTC. Translation gives CASSAGLINEQFF.

V usage is TRBV4-2 and J usage is TRBJ2-7; tentatively, D is TRBD2 (5 bases). Trimming took 0 bases from V and 3 from J, leaving 12 bases between them. The CDR3 is 15 residues long. The V gene's germline CDR1 is LGHNA and CDR2 YNFKEQ. The CDR3: CASSQEADGGYEQYF. In DNA, the CDR3 is TGTGCCAGCAGCCAAGAGGCGGACGGAGGCTACGAGCAGTACTTC.

This clone was seen a handful of times. The V gene is TRBV7-9, the J gene TRBJ1-1; D is possibly TRBD1 (6 bases). CDR1 and CDR2 (germline): SEHNR, FQNEAQ (reference sequence). CDR3 length: 15 amino acids. V lost 4 bases and J 2 bases, leaving 14 bases between the germline ends. CDR3 residues: CASSSGDWGNTEAFF. DNA of the CDR3: TGTGCCAGCAGCTCAGGGGATTGGGGAAACACTGAAGCTTTCTTT.

This rearrangement joins TRBV27 to TRBJ1-2; 7 nucleotides align to TRBD1. CDR1 and CDR2 (germline): MNHEY, SMNVEV (reference sequence). With V trimmed by 8 bases and J by 7 bases, 16 bases remained unmatched. The CDR3 has 15 residues. In DNA form, the CDR3 reads TGTGCCAGCGGCCGGTACCGGGACAGCCTCGGTGGCTACACCTTC. Its translation is CASGRYRDSLGGYTF.

This chain connects TRBV4-1 to TRBJ1-2, with a tentative D call TRBD1 (5 bases). V lost 1 base to trimming and J lost 2 bases, with 11 bases between them. The germline V gene has CDR1 MGHRA and CDR2 YSYEKL. CDR3 size: 15 residues. The CDR3 DNA reads TGCGCCAGCAGCCAAGTGCGGGGCGGAAACTATGGCTACACCTTC. Translation gives CASSQVRGGNYGYTF.

This clone was detected only once. The V call is TRBV10-2, the J call TRBJ2-7; TRBD2 matches at 11 bases. The CDR3 loop spans 14 amino acids. Germline CDR1 is WSHSY and CDR2 is SAAADI. The J segment lost 5 bases and the V segment lost 2 bases, leaving 2 bases of the junction unmatched. CDR3 nucleotide sequence: TGCGCCAGCAGTGAGATACTAGCGGGGGACGAGCAGTACTTC. Translating gives CASSEILAGDEQYF.

The V gene is TRBV7-6, the J gene TRBJ2-3; TRBD2 aligns across 11 bases. The germline V gene has CDR1 SGHVS and CDR2 FNYEAQ. This CDR3 is built from 16 residues. V was pared by 3 bases and J by 4 bases, with 6 bases of the junction left unmatched. CDR3 nucleotides: TGTGCCAGCAGCTTTGTAACGGGACTAGCGGCAGATACGCAGTATTTT. This encodes CASSFVTGLAADTQYF.

The chain combines TRBV10-3 with TRBJ2-5, with D tentatively TRBD2 (6 bases). CDR1 ENHRY and CDR2 SYGVKD come from the germline V gene. V shed 3 bases and J shed 4 bases, with 9 bases lying between them. This CDR3 contains 13 residues. CDR3 bases: TGTGCCATCAGTGAAGGGCGGGGAGAGACCCAGTACTTC. Its translation: CAISEGRGETQYF.

DNA of the CDR3: TGCGCCAGCAGGTCTGAGTGGGGGAACCAAGAGACCCAGTACTTC. Its protein is CASRSEWGNQETQYF. This chain links TRBV5-1 with TRBJ2-5; D possibly uses TRBD1 or TRBD2 (5 bases each). The V and J ends lost 5 bases and 0 bases respectively, with 14 bases between them. There are 15 residues in the CDR3. CDR1 is SGHRS and CDR2 is YFSETQ in the germline V gene.

The chain links TRBV6-6 to TRBJ2-1; D is unclear. V shed 2 bases and J shed 7 bases, with 6 bases lying between them. The germline V gene encodes CDR1 MNHNY and CDR2 SVGAGI (reference sequence). This CDR3 region has 12 residues. This CDR3 reads CASSYVRNEQFF. CDR3 nucleotides: TGTGCCAGCAGTTACGTTAGGAATGAGCAGTTCTTC.

The chain couples TRBV9 to TRBJ2-4, with D possibly being TRBD2 (6 bases). Looked up from germline, CDR1 is SGDLS and CDR2 is YYNGEE. This CDR3 comprises 14 residues. V was cut by 7 bases and J by 4 bases, with 15 bases left in between. The DNA of the CDR3 is TGTGCCAGCCAGGAGGGGCAGGGTAAAAACATTCAGTACTTC. The encoded protein is CASQEGQGKNIQYF.

The V call is TRBV29-1, the J call TRBJ1-2; D is possibly TRBD1 (6 bases). There are 13 residues in the CDR3. Germline V gene data show CDR1 as SQVTM and CDR2 as ANQGSEA. Trimming left V 5 bases short and J 4 bases short, with 14 bases between. CDR3 DNA: TGCAGCGTTCTCTCCGGGGGCCTCTATGGCTACACCTTC. It is translated as CSVLSGGLYGYTF.

The chain has TRBV6-5 and TRBJ1-4; D may be TRBD1 (6 bases). Germline values: CDR1 MNHEY, CDR2 SVGAGI. V was pared by 5 bases and J by 3 bases, with 13 bases between. This CDR3 region has 15 residues. In DNA form, the CDR3 reads TGTGCCAGCAGTGGACCGGGACAATCTAATGAAAAACTGTTTTTT. It specifies CASSGPGQSNEKLFF.

This clone was seen a handful of times. A much larger clone lies a single base off, so this may be a read error. Other DNA sequences in the same sample also yield this CDR3. The chain combines TRBV4-3 with TRBJ1-1; D is ambiguous. Germline CDR1 LGHNA, CDR2 YSLEER. Deletions cut 5 bases from V and 5 bases from J, with 3 bases between. The CDR3 contains 10 residues. Here the CDR3 reads CASSGTEAFF. The CDR3 DNA is TGCGCCAGCAGCGGGACTGAAGCTTTCTTT.

The chain couples TRBV6-1 to TRBJ2-1; the match to TRBD1 covers 7 bases. Germline V gene sequence: CDR1 MNHNS, CDR2 SASEGT. This CDR3 is 14 amino acids long. Germline trimming cut 3 bases from V and 4 bases from J; bases unmatched to any gene: 3. CDR3 sequence: CASSETGSYNEQFF. The CDR3 region has the DNA TGTGCCAGCAGTGAGACAGGGTCATACAATGAGCAGTTCTTC.

This sequence joins TRBV6-5 and TRBJ1-4, with D tentatively TRBD1 (6 bases). V shed 5 bases and J shed 4 bases, with 11 bases lying between them. This CDR3 contains 14 residues. Germline-derived CDR1 and CDR2 are MNHEY and SVGAGI. CDR3 nucleotide sequence: TGTGCCAGCAGTCCGGACAGTTTTAATGAAAAACTGTTTTTT. This encodes CASSPDSFNEKLFF.

The rearrangement joins TRBV7-2 to TRBJ2-7; D is possibly TRBD1 (8 bases). Per germline, CDR1 SGHTA and CDR2 FQGNSA. V gave up 2 bases and J gave up 4 bases, with 15 bases separating them. The CDR3 length is 15 residues. Here the CDR3 reads CASSLNRGGGYEQYF. The CDR3 nucleotides read TGTGCCAGCAGCTTAAACAGGGGGGGTGGTTACGAGCAGTACTTC.

The V call is TRBV7-9, the J call TRBJ2-1; D is possibly TRBD2 (6 bases). Per the germline V gene, CDR1 is SEHNR and CDR2 is FQNEAQ (reference sequence). CDR3 length equals 13 residues. Between the trimmed V and J ends, which lost 1 base and 6 bases, there was a span of 7 bases. The CDR3 loop reads CASSLGGVNEQFF. For the CDR3, the DNA is TGTGCCAGCAGCTTAGGGGGGGTCAATGAGCAGTTCTTC.

V usage is TRBV9 and J usage is TRBJ2-3; no clear D. Germline V CDR1 and CDR2: SGDLS, YYNGEE. Trimming removed 0 bases at V and 3 bases at J, with 14 bases between. The CDR3 spans 16 residues. The CDR3 loop is CASSVVGPPSTDTQYF. The CDR3 DNA reads as TGTGCCAGCAGCGTAGTAGGGCCTCCATCGACAGATACGCAGTATTTT.

The chain combines TRBV7-6 with TRBJ1-5; D unresolved. This CDR3 has 16 residues. V gave up 4 bases and J gave up 8 bases, with 21 bases separating them. In germline, CDR1 is SGHVS, CDR2 FNYEAQ. The CDR3 is CASSSRAGIPFEPQHF. The CDR3 DNA reads TGTGCCAGCAGCTCCCGGGCGGGAATTCCTTTTGAGCCCCAGCATTTT.

The chain uses TRBV19 and TRBJ2-1, with 10 bases lining up with TRBD2. Trimming took 3 bases from V and 7 from J; bases not matched to a gene: 6. CDR3 length equals 15 residues. CDR1 is LNHDA and CDR2 is SQIVND in the germline V gene (reference sequence). CDR3 region: CASSISGGLGNEQFF. In nucleotides, the CDR3 is TGTGCCAGTAGTATTAGCGGGGGGCTGGGGAATGAGCAGTTCTTC.

In this sample, this clone turned up a few times. V and J are TRBV9 and TRBJ1-2; 7 bases match TRBD1. Germline V CDR1 and CDR2: SGDLS, YYNGEE. This CDR3 has 16 residues. J lost 0 bases, V lost 2 bases, and 7 bases had no gene match. The CDR3 sequence: CASSVGNGQANYGYTF. The CDR3 bases are TGTGCCAGCAGCGTTGGGAATGGACAGGCTAACTATGGCTACACCTTC.